This entry features one T cell receptor beta chain sequence. Its target antigen remains unknown. Qualities for individual bases were not recorded, and no much larger clone is one base off. This specimen comes from a study of shared clonotypes between healthy human individuals (TCRdb year 2020). Concerning the study at large: The cohort comprised a couple of women and three men aged 18 to 49 years. Per donor, three plates each were used for CD4 naive and CD4 memory, two for CD8 naive, and one for CD8 memory. To estimate repertoire size and how much clonotype sharing occurs between individuals, the study deeply sequenced the blood TCR repertoires of five healthy adults. Different laboratories and diverse techniques were used to prepare libraries and sequence TCR repertoires, to increase sequencing depth and limit assay-specific biases. Each donor's leukapheresis produced roughly between roughly 0.85 and 9.5 billion PBMCs.

Results the study describes overall, beyond this receptor: Pairwise subsampling indicated that sequencing depth was expected to affect the degree of clonotype sharing among donors. Compared with non-shared clonotypes, clonotypes shared by all four sorted-subset donors had higher generation probabilities. Even with the large sequencing depth, rarefaction of the sorted-subset datasets indicated that sequencing was incomplete. Sampling was restricted to blood, and TCR repertoires in tissue are likely to differ from TCR repertoires in blood. Sharing across a few donors was observed for roughly 5.4% of naive CD4, over 3% of naive CD8, 2.3% of memory CD4, and roughly 0.43% of memory CD8 clonotypes. Naive subsets generally had larger estimated clonotype richness than memory subsets. The small number of donors limited the genetic and exposure-history diversity represented.

Using the deep immunoSEQ assay, TCR CDR3 regions were amplified from genomic DNA by multiplex PCR. Genomic DNA extracted from each cell subset was distributed evenly over all wells of several immunoSEQ 96-well plates, and each plate served as one replicate. For sorted subsets, approximately 210 ng of genomic DNA, equivalent to 25,000 to 35,000 T cell genomes, went into each replicate PCR. The purified libraries were quantified using a Qubit 3.0 fluorometer, sized with a Bioanalyzer 2100, and then quantified again using the KAPA Library Quantification kit. Every immunoSEQ 96-well plate was sequenced on a dedicated single-read 150-cycle Illumina NextSeq 550 flow cell. In the paper's pipeline: Because the immunoSEQ output held only junctional sequences and lacked quality scores, the filtering could not match the filtering applied to full-length reads. To assign V/J genes and CDR3, sequences were annotated against IMGT germline references using PyIR, a Python wrapper for IgBLAST v1.9. Any read was removed if the V/J assignment was weak (E-value above 1e-6), the CDR3 was missing, or the read contained stop codons, out-of-frame junctions, or ambiguous translated residues. V3J clonotypes were defined by identical inferred V gene, J gene, and CDR3 amino acid sequence. The percentage overlap between two repertoires was calculated by dividing the number of shared unique clonotypes by the size of the smaller repertoire. Three approaches were used to assess repertoire richness: RTK rarefaction, the Chao1 estimator, and Recon v2.1 estimates of unobserved clonotypes. Generation probabilities were computed with OLGA for all TCRbeta clonotypes obtained by the gDNA method from four donors. In its TCRdb copy, this immuneACCESS table keeps in-frame sequences only and misses some clones. Where compared with another copy, unresolved V genes explain less than half of these, and the others have no known cause. V and J calls and clone size are copied from that table; D and trimming were computed from the DNA. The sample table records 2.3 million or so clones; 80% to 95% of these occur just once. The ten most abundant clones make up 0.35% to 0.5% of the sample.

From V the trimming removes 2 bases and from J it removes 7 bases, while the gene matches leave 8 bases of the junction unaccounted for. The CDR3 has 15 amino acids, counting the end cysteine and phenylalanine. Only CDR3 DNA remains: 45 bases, in frame from the first base. The germline V gene encodes CDR1 SEHNR and CDR2 FQNEAQ (reference sequence). Healthy HIV-negative adults with no recently reported acute infections or vaccinations were included as donors. Every donor was a Caucasian adult residing in Nashville, Tennessee, USA. Magnetic negative selection was used to enrich CD4+ T cells, after which naive cells were positively selected on CD45RA and the negative fraction became the memory subset. After blood collection by leukapheresis, PBMCs were isolated using Ficoll-Histopaque density gradient centrifugation and then cryopreserved in the vapor phase of liquid nitrogen. Purity and quantity of every magnetically sorted T cell population were checked by analytical flow cytometry. Genomic DNA was isolated from each sorted fraction and quantified by UV absorbance on a Nanodrop 2000c.

Input material: naive CD4+ T cells from PBMCs. The meaning of the sample's cell subset or site label: CD45RA+ positively selected. The V and J genes are TRBV7-9 and TRBJ2-1; TRBD2 aligns with 7 central bases. This clonotype was obtained from a man aged 18-30 years in good health. Some clones in this sample may be carry-over from other donors' samples. The CDR3 sequence is CASSLSVGTTNEQFF. The DNA sequence follows: TGTGCCAGCAGCTTAAGTGTTGGGACTACTAATGAGCAGTTCTTC. The entire variable domain, with the stretches around the CDR3 drawn from the reference TRBV7-9 and TRBJ2-1 proteins, is DTGVSQNPRHKITKRGQNVTFRCDPISEHNRLYWYRQTLGQGPEFLTYFQNEAQLEKSRLLSDRFSAERPKGSFSTLEIQRTEQGDSAMYLCASSLSVGTTNEQFFGPGTRLTVL.